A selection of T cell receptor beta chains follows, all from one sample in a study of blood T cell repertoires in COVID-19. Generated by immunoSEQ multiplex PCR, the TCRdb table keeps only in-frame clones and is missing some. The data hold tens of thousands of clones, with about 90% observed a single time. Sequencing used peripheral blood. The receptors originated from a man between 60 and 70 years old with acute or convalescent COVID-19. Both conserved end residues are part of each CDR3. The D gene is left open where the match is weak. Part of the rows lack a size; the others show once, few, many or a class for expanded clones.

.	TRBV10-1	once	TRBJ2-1	TGCGCCAGCAGTGGGGTGGCCCAGGGGTCCTACAATGAGCAGTTCTTC	CASSGVAQGSYNEQFF
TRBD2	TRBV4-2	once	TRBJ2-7	TGTGCCAGCAGCCAAGATGGAGGCGGGAGCGACGACGAGCAGTACTTC	CASSQDGGGSDDEQYF
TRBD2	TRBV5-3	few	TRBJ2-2	TGTGCCAGAAGCTCGAGAGCGGGAGGGCCTCCCCCCGGGGAGCTGTTTTTT	CARSSRAGGPPPGELFF
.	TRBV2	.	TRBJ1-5	TGTGCCAGTCATTGGGGGGGCCCGGGGGGCAATCAGCCCCAGCATTTT	CASHWGGPGGNQPQHF
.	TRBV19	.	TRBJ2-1	TGTGCCAGTAGTAGGCGGAACTCCTACAATGAGCAGTTCTTC	CASSRRNSYNEQFF
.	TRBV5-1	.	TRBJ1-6	TGCGCCAGCAGCTACGGGGGTTCACCCCTCCACTTT	CASSYGGSPLHF
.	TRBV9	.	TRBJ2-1	TGTGCCAGCAGCCCCAGGGTGAGTACCTACAATGAGCAGTTCTTC	CASSPRVSTYNEQFF
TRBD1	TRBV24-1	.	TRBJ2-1	TGTGCCACCAGTGGTCAGGGGGTTTGGAATGAGCAGTTCTTC	CATSGQGVWNEQFF
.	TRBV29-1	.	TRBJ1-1	TGCAGCGTTTCATACACTGAAGCTTTCTTT	CSVSYTEAFF
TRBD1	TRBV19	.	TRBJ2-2	TGTGCCAGTAGGGGGACAGGAATAGGCGGGGAGCTGTTTTTT	CASRGTGIGGELFF
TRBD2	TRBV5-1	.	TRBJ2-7	TGCGCCAGCAGCTGGGGGGGACTAGCGGGCAGCTCCTACGAGCAGTACTTC	CASSWGGLAGSSYEQYF
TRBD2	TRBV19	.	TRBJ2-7	TGTGCCAGTAGTATCGCCGTGGGTGGCGGGAGAGCGGACGAGCAGTACTTC	CASSIAVGGGRADEQYF
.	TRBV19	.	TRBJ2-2	TGTGCCAGTAATGCGGTAGGGGCGGGACAGCGTACTAAGACCGGGGAGCTGTTTTTT	CASNAVGAGQRTKTGELFF
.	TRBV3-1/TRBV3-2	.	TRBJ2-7	TGTGCCAGCAGCCGGAGCGTGGGGGGGGGCACCTACGAGCAGTACTTC	CASSRSVGGGTYEQYF
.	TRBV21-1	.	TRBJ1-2	TGTGCCAGCAGCAAAGACTACCTGACAGGGGCGGAGGACTATGGCTACACCTTC	CASSKDYLTGAEDYGYTF
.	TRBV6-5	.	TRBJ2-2	TGTGCCGCTCTACAGGGTGTCACCGGGGAGCTGTTTTTT	CAALQGVTGELFF
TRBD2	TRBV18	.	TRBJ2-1	TGTGCCAGCTCACCGCAGCCCTTTCGGACCCTAGCGGCGAATGAGCAGTTCTTC	CASSPQPFRTLAANEQFF
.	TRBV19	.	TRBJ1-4	TGTGCCAGTAGTATTGCAGGGCAGAGTGAAAAACTGTTTTTT	CASSIAGQSEKLFF
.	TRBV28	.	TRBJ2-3	TGTGCCAGCAGTTTGCTCCGTACGGTAACAGATACGCAGTATTTT	CASSLLRTVTDTQYF
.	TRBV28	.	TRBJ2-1	TGTGCCAGCAGTTCACTAGGCCGAGGGAACAATGAGCAGTTCTTC	CASSSLGRGNNEQFF
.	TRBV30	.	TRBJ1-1	TGTGCCTGGAGTGGAGAAGCTAACACTGAAGCTTTCTTT	CAWSGEANTEAFF
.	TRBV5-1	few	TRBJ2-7	TGCGCCAGCAGCCCGTCCCCTAGCGAGACCTACGAGCAGTACTTC	CASSPSPSETYEQYF
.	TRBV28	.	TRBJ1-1	TGTGCCAGCAGTTTCGGGGGGGCAGGGATGAACACTGAAGCTTTCTTT	CASSFGGAGMNTEAFF
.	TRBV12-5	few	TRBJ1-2	TGTGCTAGTGGTTTGGCTCTGGCAGATCTTAACTATGGCTACACCTTC	CASGLALADLNYGYTF
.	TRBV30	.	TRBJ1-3	TGTGCCTGGCCCGACACCATATATTTT	CAWPDTIYF
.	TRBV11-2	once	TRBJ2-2	TGTGCCAGCACCCTAACGGGGGGCTACCCGACGGCCGGGGAGCTGTTTTTT	CASTLTGGYPTAGELFF
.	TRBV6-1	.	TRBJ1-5	TGTGCCAGCAGTGACGGGGAGGGAGGCAATCAGCCCCAGCATTTT	CASSDGEGGNQPQHF
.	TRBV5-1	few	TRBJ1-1	TGCGCCAGCAGCTTGGGGCACGGGGACATGAACACTGAAGCTTTCTTT	CASSLGHGDMNTEAFF
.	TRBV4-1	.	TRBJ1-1	TGCGCCAGCAGCCAATGGATGACCGAAACCGGAGACACTGAAGCTTTCTTT	CASSQWMTETGDTEAFF
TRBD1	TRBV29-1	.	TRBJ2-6	TGCAGCGTTGGGCAGGGGGCCTCTGGGGCCAACGTCCTGACTTTC	CSVGQGASGANVLTF
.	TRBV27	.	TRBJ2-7	TGTGCCAGCAGTCGCCCTGGGAGGTACGAGCAGTACTTC	CASSRPGRYEQYF
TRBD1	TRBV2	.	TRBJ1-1	TGTGCCAGCACCGCTGAGGGGGCGCTCACTGAAGCTTTCTTT	CASTAEGALTEAFF
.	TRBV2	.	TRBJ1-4	TGTGCCAGCAGTGCCCTAACGATCAGGGAAAAACTGTTTTTT	CASSALTIREKLFF
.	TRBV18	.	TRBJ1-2	TGTGCCAGCTCACCCCTGCCTGGGTCCATGGAGGGTGGCTACACCTTC	CASSPLPGSMEGGYTF
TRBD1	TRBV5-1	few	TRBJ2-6	TGCGCCAGCAGCTGGGACAGTAGCTCTGGGGCCAACGTCCTGACTTTC	CASSWDSSSGANVLTF
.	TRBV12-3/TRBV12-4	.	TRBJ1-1	TGTGCCAGCAGTTTTAACAGAAACACTGAAGCTTTCTTT	CASSFNRNTEAFF
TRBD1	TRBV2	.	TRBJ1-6	TGTGCCAGCAGTGAAGGGCAGGGGGCAAATTCACCCCTCCACTTT	CASSEGQGANSPLHF
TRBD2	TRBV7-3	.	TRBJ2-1	TGTGCCAGCAGCCCTCTGGGGGGGATATCCTACAATGAGCAGTTCTTC	CASSPLGGISYNEQFF
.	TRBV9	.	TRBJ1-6	TGTGCCAGCAGTCAGGGACACGATTCACCCCTCCACTTT	CASSQGHDSPLHF
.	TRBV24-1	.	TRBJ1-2	TGTGCCACCAGTGCCGATTCCGGCTATGGCTACACCTTC	CATSADSGYGYTF
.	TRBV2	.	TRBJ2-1	TGTGCCAGCACCGCCGAGGATGAGCAGTTCTTC	CASTAEDEQFF
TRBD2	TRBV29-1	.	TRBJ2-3	TGCAGCGTTGGCGCTAGCGGGTTGGGCACAGATACGCAGTATTTT	CSVGASGLGTDTQYF
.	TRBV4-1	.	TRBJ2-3	TGCGCCAGCAGCCAAGGAGCGATAGGCACAGATACGCAGTATTTT	CASSQGAIGTDTQYF
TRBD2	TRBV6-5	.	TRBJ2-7	TGTGCCACCCACCCAGTGGGCGGGAGGGACGAGCAGTACTTC	CATHPVGGRDEQYF
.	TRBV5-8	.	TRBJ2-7	TGTGCCAGCAGCCTGAGGGCCTACGAGCAGTACTTC	CASSLRAYEQYF
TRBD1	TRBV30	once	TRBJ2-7	TGTGCCTGGAGTGGAGACAGGGGCTACGAGCAGTACTTC	CAWSGDRGYEQYF
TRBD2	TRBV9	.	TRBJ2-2	TGTGCCAGCAGCGCCCAGGGACTAGCGTTCACCGGGGAGCTGTTTTTT	CASSAQGLAFTGELFF
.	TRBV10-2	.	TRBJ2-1	TGCGCCACCAAGGGGGTTAACATCTACAATGAGCAGTTCTTC	CATKGVNIYNEQFF
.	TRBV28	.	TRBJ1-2	TGTGCCAGCAGTTTGGGGGGTGGGGCTAACTATGGCTACACCTTC	CASSLGGGANYGYTF
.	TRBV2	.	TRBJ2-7	TGTGCCAGCAGCCACAGCTCCTCGTGGTACTTC	CASSHSSSWYF
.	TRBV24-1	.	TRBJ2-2	TGTGCCACCAGCAACAGGGCGAACACCGGGGAGCTGTTTTTT	CATSNRANTGELFF